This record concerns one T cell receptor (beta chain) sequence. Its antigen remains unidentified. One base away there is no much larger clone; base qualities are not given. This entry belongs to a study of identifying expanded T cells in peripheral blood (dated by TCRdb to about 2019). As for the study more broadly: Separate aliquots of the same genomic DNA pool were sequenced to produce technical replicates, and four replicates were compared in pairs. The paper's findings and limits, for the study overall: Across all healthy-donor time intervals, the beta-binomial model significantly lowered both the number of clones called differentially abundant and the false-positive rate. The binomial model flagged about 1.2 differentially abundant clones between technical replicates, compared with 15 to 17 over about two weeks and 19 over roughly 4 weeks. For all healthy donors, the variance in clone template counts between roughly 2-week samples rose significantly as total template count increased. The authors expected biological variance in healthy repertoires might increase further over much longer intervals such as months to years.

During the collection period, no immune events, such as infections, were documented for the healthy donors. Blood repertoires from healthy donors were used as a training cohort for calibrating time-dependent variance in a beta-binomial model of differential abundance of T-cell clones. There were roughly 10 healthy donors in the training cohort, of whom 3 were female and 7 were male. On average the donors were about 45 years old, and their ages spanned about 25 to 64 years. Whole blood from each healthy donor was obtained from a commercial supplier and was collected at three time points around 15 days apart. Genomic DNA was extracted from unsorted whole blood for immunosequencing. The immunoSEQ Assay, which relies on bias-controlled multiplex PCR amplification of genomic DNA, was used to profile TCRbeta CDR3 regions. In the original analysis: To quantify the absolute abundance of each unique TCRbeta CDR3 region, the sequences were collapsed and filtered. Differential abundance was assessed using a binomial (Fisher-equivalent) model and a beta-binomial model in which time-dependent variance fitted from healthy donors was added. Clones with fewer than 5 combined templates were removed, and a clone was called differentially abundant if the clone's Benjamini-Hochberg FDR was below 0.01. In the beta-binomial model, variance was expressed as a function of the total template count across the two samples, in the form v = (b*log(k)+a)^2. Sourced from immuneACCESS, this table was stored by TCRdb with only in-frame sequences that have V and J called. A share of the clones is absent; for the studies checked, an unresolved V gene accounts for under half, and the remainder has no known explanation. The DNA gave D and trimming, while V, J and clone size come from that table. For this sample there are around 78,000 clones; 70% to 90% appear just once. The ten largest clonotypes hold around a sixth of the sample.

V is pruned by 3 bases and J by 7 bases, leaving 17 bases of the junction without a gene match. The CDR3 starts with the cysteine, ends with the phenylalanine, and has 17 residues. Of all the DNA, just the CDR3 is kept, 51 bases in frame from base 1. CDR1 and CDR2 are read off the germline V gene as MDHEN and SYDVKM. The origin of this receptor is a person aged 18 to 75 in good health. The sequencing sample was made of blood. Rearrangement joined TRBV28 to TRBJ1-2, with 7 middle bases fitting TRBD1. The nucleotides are TGTGCCAGCAGTTTCCCGACAGGGATGGGTTTTTCGAGTGGCTACACCTTC. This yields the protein CASSFPTGMGFSSGYTF.